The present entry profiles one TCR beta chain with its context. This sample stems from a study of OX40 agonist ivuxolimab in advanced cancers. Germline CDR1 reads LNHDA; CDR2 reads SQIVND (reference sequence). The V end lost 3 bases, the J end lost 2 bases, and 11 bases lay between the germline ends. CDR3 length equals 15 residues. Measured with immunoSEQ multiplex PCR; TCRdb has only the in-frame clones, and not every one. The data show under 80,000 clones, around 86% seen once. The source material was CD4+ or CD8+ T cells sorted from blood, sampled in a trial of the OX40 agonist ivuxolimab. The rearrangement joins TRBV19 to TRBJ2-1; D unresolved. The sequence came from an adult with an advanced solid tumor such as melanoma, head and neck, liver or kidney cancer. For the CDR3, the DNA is TGTGCCAGTAGTATTGAGGTATTCGCCTACAATGAGCAGTTCTTC. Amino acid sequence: CASSIEVFAYNEQFF.